This T cell receptor beta chain was recovered during a study of cytomegalovirus exposure and HLA in healthy donors. As for the study in general: There were fewer than 130 million unique TCR beta sequences, drawn from some 180 million T cells, in an earlier analysis.

The V and J ends lost 5 bases and 0 bases respectively, with 11 bases between them. Germline V lookup: CDR1 SGHTA, CDR2 FQGTGA. This CDR3 is 15 amino acids long. With 60 Vbeta and 13 Jbeta primers, the PCR was carried out. Assay used: immunoSEQ multiplex PCR; TCRdb lists only in-frame clones, some missing. The table has over 85,000 clones, around 64% seen once; the top ten hold under 2.5%. This clone was observed a few times. The antigen is undetermined. Study findings and constraints: Later analysis associated a missense DCLRE1C variant with TCR beta V- and J-gene trimming. Later analysis found that TCR beta chains associated with HLA were more clonally expanded than other, equally common chains. Because they were indistinguishable, some V segments, including TRBV6-2 and TRBV6-3, were excluded.

This rearrangement joins TRBV7-3 to TRBJ2-1; the D gene is possibly TRBD2 (6 bases). The sequencing sample was made of PBMCs. This TCR came from a man under 40 in good health and CMV-seronegative. The CDR3 loop reads CASSLSGTSYNEQFF. CDR3 DNA sequence: TGTGCCAGCAGCCTTAGCGGTACCTCCTACAATGAGCAGTTCTTC.